Presented here are 11 T cell receptor beta chains from one specimen sequenced in a study of blood T cell repertoires in COVID-19. The protocol was immunoSEQ multiplex PCR, while the TCRdb copy is restricted to in-frame clones and leaves out a portion. The sample contains more than 150,000 clones, approximately 88% of which appear only once. Sequences were obtained from peripheral blood. These receptors all come from an older woman with acute or convalescent COVID-19.

The chain joins TRBV7-3 to TRBJ2-3; possibly TRBD2 for D (6 bases). The CDR3 is 14 amino acids. CDR1 is SGHTA, CDR2 FQGTGA, per germline. V was clipped by 4 bases and J by 2 bases, with 10 bases between them. CDR3 in DNA: TGTGCCAGCAGCTCGGGACTTTACACAGATACGCAGTATTTT. It is translated as CASSSGLYTDTQYF.

This clone appeared a single time. The chain links TRBV27 to TRBJ2-7, with no clear D. Germline V gene data show CDR1 as MNHEY and CDR2 as SMNVEV (reference sequence). CDR3 length: 14 amino acids. Deletions cut 2 bases from V and 2 bases from J, with 10 bases between. This chain's CDR3 is CASSLGFRPYEQYF. CDR3 bases: TGTGCCAGCAGTTTAGGTTTCAGGCCCTACGAGCAGTACTTC.

The CDR3 loop is CASSQDKAGLGYTF. The DNA of the CDR3 is TGCGCCAGCAGCCAAGATAAGGCAGGGTTAGGCTACACCTTC. The rearrangement joins TRBV4-3 to TRBJ1-2; possible D gene TRBD1, 5 bases. The CDR3 is made up of 14 amino acids. With 0 bases removed from V and 8 bases from J, the gap between germline ends came to 13 bases. The germline gives CDR1 LGHNA, CDR2 YSLEER.

The rearrangement links TRBV3-1 (or the pseudogene TRBV3-2) to TRBJ2-7, with 10 bases identical to TRBD2. Per the germline V gene, CDR1 is LGHDT and CDR2 is YNNKEL (reference sequence). The CDR3 totals 14 residues. V lost 3 bases and J lost 6; bases outside the gene matches: 5. CDR3 residues: CASSHGTSEREQYF. The DNA for the CDR3 is TGTGCCAGCAGCCACGGGACTAGCGAGCGCGAGCAGTACTTC.

This clone has a handful of counts. The chain uses TRBV4-2 and TRBJ1-4, with D unclear. Germline V gives CDR1 LGHNA, CDR2 YNFKEQ. The CDR3 is 14 residues long. The ends were cut back, 5 bases at V and 4 bases at J, with 11 bases in the middle. The CDR3 bases are TGTGCCAGCAGCGCCGGGAGCGATAATGAAAAACTGTTTTTT. Amino acids: CASSAGSDNEKLFF.

The chain combines TRBV5-4 with TRBJ2-5; 11 bases are shared with TRBD2. This CDR3 is built from 15 residues. The V gene end was trimmed by 2 bases and the J gene end by 2 bases; junction bases not matched to a gene: 2. CDR1 is SGHNT, CDR2 YYREEE, per germline (reference sequence). Written as DNA, the CDR3 is TGTGCCAGCAGCTTACGACTAGCGGGACAAGAGACCCAGTACTTC. Translated, it gives CASSLRLAGQETQYF.

This clone appeared a single time. The chain carries TRBV6-2 or TRBV6-3 and TRBJ2-5; 9 bases are a match to TRBD2. Germline lookup yields CDR1 MNHEY and CDR2 SVGEGT. The CDR3 totals 16 residues. V dropped 4 bases and J dropped 5; count of bases not matched to a gene: 11. CDR3 amino acids: CASSSYRGGAGETQYF. Here the CDR3 DNA reads TGTGCCAGCAGTTCCTATCGCGGGGGGGCCGGCGAGACCCAGTACTTC.

V and J are TRBV7-9 and TRBJ1-2, with TRBD1 identical over 10 bases. Germline CDR1 is SEHNR and CDR2 is FQNEAQ (reference sequence). This CDR3 region has 16 residues. V shed 5 bases and J 1 base; nucleotides not matched to a gene: 7. The CDR3 DNA reads as TGTGCCAGCAGCCGAGGCCGGGACAGGGGTAACTATGGCTACACCTTC. Its protein product is CASSRGRDRGNYGYTF. The full variable domain, with the rest looked up from reference TRBV7-9 and TRBJ1-2, is DTGVSQNPRHKITKRGQNVTFRCDPISEHNRLYWYRQTLGQGPEFLTYFQNEAQLEKSRLLSDRFSAERPKGSFSTLEIQRTEQGDSAMYLCASSRGRDRGNYGYTFGSGTRLTVV.

The chain joins TRBV6-4 to TRBJ2-4; D might be TRBD2 (7 bases). Deletions cut 2 bases from V and 1 base from J, with 15 bases between. Per germline, CDR1 MRHNA and CDR2 SNTAGT. The CDR3 spans 17 residues. This CDR3 reads CASSDPRGGQAKNIQYF. The DNA of the CDR3 is TGTGCCAGCAGTGACCCAAGGGGGGGGCAGGCCAAAAACATTCAGTACTTC.

The chain uses TRBV7-2 and TRBJ2-5; a possible D gene is TRBD2 (5 bases). Trimming pared 2 bases from V and 4 bases from J, leaving 8 bases between. Germline V lookup: CDR1 SGHTA, CDR2 FQGNSA. CDR3 size: 13 residues. This chain's CDR3 is CASSLRTGETQYF. CDR3 bases: TGTGCCAGCAGCTTAAGGACTGGAGAGACCCAGTACTTC.

The genes are TRBV3-1 (or the pseudogene TRBV3-2) and TRBJ1-5; D not certain. Trimming pared 1 base from V and 0 bases from J, leaving 13 bases between. Per the germline V gene, CDR1 is LGHDT and CDR2 is YNNKEL (reference sequence). CDR3 size: 17 residues. CDR3 in amino acids: CASSQGLLGVSNQPQHF. The CDR3, as DNA: TGTGCCAGCAGCCAAGGTCTGCTCGGGGTTAGCAATCAGCCCCAGCATTTT.